The clone carrying this T cell receptor (beta chain) was picked up a small number of times. This entry comes from a study of follicular helper T cells after annual influenza vaccination. On the study more broadly: Sampling occurred days 0, 7 and 28 after each influenza vaccination. Across the 2013-2014, 2014-2015 and 2015-2016 vaccination seasons, some subjects were resampled.

The germline V gene encodes CDR1 SGHTA and CDR2 FQGNSA. The CDR3 covers 13 residues. V lost 1 base and J lost 7, with 11 bases in between. As for time point: 2015-2016 season, pre-vaccination. Donors were community-dwelling with no influenza vaccine in the prior 6 months. Assay: immunoSEQ multiplex PCR; the TCRdb copy retains only in-frame clones and omits some. The sample lists 13,000 to 15,000 clones, about four fifths seen once, with 0.35% to 0.55% in the top ten. The source of this sequence is an adult who received the influenza vaccine. The chain employs TRBV7-2 and TRBJ2-7; the D call may be TRBD1 or TRBD2 (5 bases each). The specimen comprised CXCR5- memory CD4+ T cells sorted from blood, sampled on the day of influenza vaccination. CDR3 sequence reads: CASSLVGVGEQYF. As DNA, the CDR3 is TGTGCCAGCAGCTTAGTGGGGGTAGGGGAGCAGTACTTC.